What follows are 19 T cell receptor beta chains derived from one specimen sequenced in a study of monozygotic twins with inflammatory bowel disease. Each CDR3 protein gets one entry in TCRdb, which reprocessed the 5' RACE reads and gives no DNA. Recorded for this sample: over 350,000 distinct CDR3 sequences. Sequencing was carried out using blood. The receptor source for this set is a human donor with ulcerative colitis or Crohn's disease, or a healthy co-twin of an affected twin (not recorded which).

V gene TRBV20-1 combines with J gene TRBJ1-5; no DNA is available, so the TRBD1 call from TCRdb remains unchecked. The germline CDR1 and CDR2 sequences are DFQATT and SNEGSKA (reference sequence). CDR3 length: 19 residues. The CDR3 region is CSASTDLRDRGNSNQPQHF.

The CDR3 is CSAGRAGTNEKLFF. The rearrangement links TRBV20-1 to TRBJ1-4; the D call of TRBD1 rests on TCRdb alone, since no DNA is present to check it. CDR1 and CDR2 (germline): DFQATT, SNEGSKA (reference sequence). The CDR3 has 14 amino acids.

The chain joins TRBV6-1 to TRBJ1-5; without DNA, the TCRdb call of TRBD1 cannot be checked. Germline V gene sequence: CDR1 MNHNS, CDR2 SASEGT. The CDR3 has 18 amino acids. The CDR3 reads CASSEQNRDIYSNQPQHF.

V usage is TRBV28 and J usage is TRBJ2-3; without DNA, the TCRdb call of TRBD1 cannot be checked. This CDR3 region has 15 residues. CDR1 is MDHEN, CDR2 SYDVKM, per germline. CDR3 region: CASSLPGISTDTQYF.

This chain uses TRBV2 with TRBJ1-1; TCRdb lists TRBD1, though no DNA is available to test this call. There are 15 residues in the CDR3. From germline, CDR1 is SNHLY and CDR2 FYNNEI. CDR3 in amino acids: CASSRLQAPNTEAFF. The full variable domain, in which reference TRBV2 and TRBJ1-1 provide the parts outside the CDR3, is EPEVTQTPSHQVTQMGQEVILRCVPISNHLYFYWYRQILGQKVEFLVSFYNNEISEKSEIFDDQFSVERPDGSNFTLKIRSTKLEDSAMYFCASSRLQAPNTEAFFGQGTRLTVV.

The CDR3 here is CASSQDPIGSQPQHF. This sequence joins TRBV4-3 and TRBJ1-5. CDR1 and CDR2 (germline): LGHNA, YSLEER. The length of the CDR3 is 15 residues.

The chain has TRBV6-4 and TRBJ1-2. Per the germline V gene, CDR1 is MRHNA and CDR2 is SNTAGT. This CDR3 is 14 amino acids long. The CDR3 region is CASSAETGFYGYTF.

This chain joins TRBV12-3 or TRBV12-4 and TRBJ2-7; TCRdb's D call of TRBD1 is untestable without DNA. The CDR3 contains 15 residues. The CDR3 spells CASSAQGTGPYEQYF.

This chain links TRBV20-1 with TRBJ2-7. The germline V gene encodes CDR1 DFQATT and CDR2 SNEGSKA (reference sequence). The CDR3 has 14 residues. CDR3 protein: CSARDFVNSYEQYF.

The rearrangement joins TRBV4-2 to TRBJ2-5; no DNA is available, so the TRBD1 call from TCRdb remains unchecked. The CDR3 loop spans 13 amino acids. Germline V gene lookup returns CDR1 LGHNA and CDR2 YNFKEQ. The CDR3 is CASSQDNRETQYF.

The rearrangement joins TRBV19 to TRBJ1-1; TCRdb proposes TRBD1, but this gene call is untestable without DNA. From germline, CDR1 is LNHDA and CDR2 SQIVND (reference sequence). CDR3 size: 13 residues. The CDR3 is CAPGRQENTEAFF.

The CDR3 protein is CASSYLSGAQETQYF. The genes are TRBV6-5 and TRBJ2-5; the TRBD2 assignment by TCRdb is unverifiable without DNA. The CDR3 length is 15 residues. Germline V gene data show CDR1 as MNHEY and CDR2 as SVGAGI.

This chain links TRBV5-5 with TRBJ2-3; the D call from TCRdb, TRBD1, cannot be confirmed without DNA. Germline V gene sequence: CDR1 SGHKS, CDR2 YYEKEE (reference sequence). The CDR3 contains 15 residues. CDR3 protein: CASGLMGRGTDTQYF.

The chain joins TRBV3-1 to TRBJ2-3; without DNA, the TCRdb call of TRBD2 cannot be checked. The CDR3 is 13 residues long. Germline CDR1 and CDR2: LGHDT and YNNKEL (reference sequence). CDR3 region: CASSKRGPQAQYF.

V and J are TRBV6-2 or TRBV6-3 and TRBJ2-7. This CDR3 is built from 13 residues. Germline assignment: CDR1 MNHEY and CDR2 SVGEGT. The CDR3 here is CASRVIDVYEQYF.

V is TRBV5-1 and J is TRBJ2-1; the D call from TCRdb, TRBD2, cannot be confirmed without DNA. CDR1 and CDR2 from the germline V gene are SGHRS and YFSETQ. The CDR3 loop spans 15 amino acids. CDR3 sequence reads: CASSPSGGRYNEQFF.

The chain recombines TRBV12-3 or TRBV12-4 with TRBJ2-5; the D call of TRBD1 rests on TCRdb alone, since no DNA is present to check it. This CDR3 is built from 16 residues. Here the CDR3 reads CASSLKWGTGGETQYF.

This chain connects TRBV12-3 or TRBV12-4 to TRBJ2-5; TCRdb reports TRBD1, a call that lacks DNA to check it against. The CDR3 runs 17 residues. Here the CDR3 reads CASSLILTGRFHETQYF.

The chain links TRBV7-2 to TRBJ2-7; with no DNA, the TCRdb D assignment of TRBD1 cannot be verified. The CDR3 consists of 14 residues. Germline-derived CDR1 and CDR2 are SGHTA and FQGNSA. This CDR3 is CASSRDREGYEQYF. The full variable domain, rest sourced from reference TRBV7-2 and TRBJ2-7, is GAGVSQSPSNKVTEKGKDVELRCDPISGHTALYWYRQSLGQGLEFLIYFQGNSAPDKSGLPSDRFSAERTGGSVSTLTIQRTQQEDSAVYLCASSRDREGYEQYFGPGTRLTVT.